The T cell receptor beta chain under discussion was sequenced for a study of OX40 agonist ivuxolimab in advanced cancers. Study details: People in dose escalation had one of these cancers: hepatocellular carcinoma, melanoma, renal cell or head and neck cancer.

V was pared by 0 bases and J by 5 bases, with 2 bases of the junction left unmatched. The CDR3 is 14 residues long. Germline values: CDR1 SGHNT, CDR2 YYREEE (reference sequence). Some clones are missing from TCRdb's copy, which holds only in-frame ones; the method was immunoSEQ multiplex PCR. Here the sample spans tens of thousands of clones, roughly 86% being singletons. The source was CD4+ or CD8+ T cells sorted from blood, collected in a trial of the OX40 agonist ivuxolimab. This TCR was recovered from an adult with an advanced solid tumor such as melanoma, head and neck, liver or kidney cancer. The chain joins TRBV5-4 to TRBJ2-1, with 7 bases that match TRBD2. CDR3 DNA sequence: TGTGCCAGCAGCTTGGAACTAGCGAACAATGAGCAGTTCTTC. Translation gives CASSLELANNEQFF.